This T cell receptor beta chain was sequenced in a study of control samples from healthy donors and cancer patients. Between the trimmed V and J ends, which lost 6 bases and 2 bases, there was a span of 11 bases. The CDR3 length is 13 residues. Sequenced by immunoSEQ multiplex PCR; TCRdb stores in-frame clones only, minus some. The sample lists 70,000 to 100,000 clones, about 90% seen once, with 1.5% to 2% in the top ten. Sequencing was carried out using PBMCs. The clonotype comes from a woman aged 55-69 years with head and neck cancer. This chain joins TRBV12-3 or TRBV12-4 and TRBJ2-7, with D possibly TRBD1 on 5 matching bases. For the CDR3, the DNA is TGTGCCAGCAGACCGACAGAGACCTACGAGCAGTACTTC. This translates into CASRPTETYEQYF.